Shown below are 20 T cell receptor beta chains from a single sample sequenced in a study of STAT5B mutations in CD4+ large granular lymphocyte leukemia. Profiled with immunoSEQ multiplex PCR; TCRdb holds only in-frame clones, not every one. The sample lists 25,000 to 35,000 clones, just under 75% occurring once. The sequenced sample was CD4+ T cells from blood buffy coats. The receptors come from a human donor in good health.

This chain links TRBV18 with TRBJ1-5, with 8 positions matching TRBD1. Germline V gene lookup returns CDR1 KGHSH and CDR2 LQKENI. J was trimmed by 4 bases and V by 3 bases; bases with no gene match: 5. This CDR3 is 15 amino acids long. The CDR3, as DNA: TGTGCCAGCTCACCCGGGACAGGTCAAAATCAGCCCCAGCATTTT. Translation gives CASSPGTGQNQPQHF.

The V call is TRBV19, the J call TRBJ1-5; TRBD1 might be the D (6 bases). From germline, CDR1 is LNHDA and CDR2 SQIVND (reference sequence). The CDR3 length is 14 residues. Trimming pared 3 bases from V and 6 bases from J, leaving 12 bases between. This CDR3 is CASSIVQGFQPQHF. In DNA, the CDR3 is TGTGCCAGTAGTATCGTCCAGGGGTTTCAGCCCCAGCATTTT.

This clone was counted once. The chain couples TRBV7-9 to TRBJ2-2; perhaps D is TRBD1 or TRBD2 (5 bases each). The ends were cut back, 0 bases at V and 7 bases at J, with 15 bases in the middle. The CDR3 spans 16 residues. Germline V gene sequence: CDR1 SEHNR, CDR2 FQNEAQ (reference sequence). The CDR3 sequence is CASSLAGRGADGELFF. CDR3 sequence (DNA): TGTGCCAGCAGCTTAGCGGGTAGGGGAGCGGACGGGGAGCTGTTTTTT.

This chain links TRBV18 with TRBJ2-5, with D unresolved. From germline, CDR1 is KGHSH and CDR2 LQKENI. The V and J ends lost 0 bases and 0 bases respectively, with 11 bases between them. The CDR3 has 16 amino acids. CDR3 DNA sequence: TGTGCCAGCTCACCACCTGGTCAGGCCTACCAAGAGACCCAGTACTTC. Residues: CASSPPGQAYQETQYF.

This chain uses TRBV7-2 with TRBJ1-6; D perhaps matches TRBD1 (5 bases). The CDR3 extends over 13 amino acids. CDR1 and CDR2 from the germline V gene are SGHTA and FQGNSA. The V and J ends lost 3 bases and 9 bases respectively, with 9 bases between them. The CDR3 nucleotides are TGTGCCAGCAGCTTCGATAGGGGTTCACCCCTCCACTTT. It is translated as CASSFDRGSPLHF.

This clone appeared a few times. The genes are TRBV4-2 and TRBJ1-3; D unclear. The CDR3 runs to 17 residues. Germline V lookup: CDR1 LGHNA, CDR2 YNFKEQ. Trimming took off 4 bases at V and 0 bases at J, with 16 bases between the two ends. The CDR3 loop is CASSLTNSEISGNTIYF. CDR3 nucleotides: TGTGCCAGCAGCCTAACCAACAGTGAAATCTCTGGAAACACCATATATTTT.

This chain uses TRBV4-3 with TRBJ1-2; TRBD1 matches 7 bases. Unmatched junction bases numbered 8, after V lost 0 bases and J lost 4 bases. Germline V gene sequence: CDR1 LGHNA, CDR2 YSLEER. The CDR3 spans 16 residues. CDR3 bases: TGCGCCAGCAGCCAAGAAAGGGGACAGACCTTCTATGGCTACACCTTC. The encoded protein is CASSQERGQTFYGYTF.

The chain employs TRBV11-2 and TRBJ2-7; 7 nucleotides match TRBD1. With 4 bases clipped from V and 0 bases from J, the junction kept 3 bases outside the gene matches. CDR1 and CDR2 from the germline V gene are SGHAT and FQNNGV. There are 14 residues in the CDR3. CDR3 sequence: CASSSTGDSYEQYV. The DNA for the CDR3 is TGTGCCAGCAGCTCAACAGGGGACTCCTACGAGCAGTACGTC.

The chain recombines TRBV28 with TRBJ1-2; D uncertain. This CDR3 has 12 amino acids. Trimming left V 3 bases short and J 8 bases short, with 10 bases between. Germline CDR1 is MDHEN and CDR2 is SYDVKM. Here the CDR3 DNA reads TGTGCCAGCAGTTTCCAGGTCAACGGCTACACCTTC. Translated: CASSFQVNGYTF.

This chain uses TRBV6-1 with TRBJ1-6, with TRBD1 identical over 7 bases. Germline CDR1 reads MNHNS; CDR2 reads SASEGT. V lost 4 bases to trimming and J lost 1 base; unmatched junction nucleotides: 7. This CDR3 has 17 amino acids. This CDR3 reads CASSGRQGSSYNSPLHF. The CDR3 region has the DNA TGTGCCAGCAGTGGACGACAGGGTAGTTCCTATAATTCACCCCTCCACTTT.

The rearrangement uses TRBV11-3 and TRBJ1-5; tentatively, D is TRBD1 (6 bases). This CDR3 comprises 13 residues. From germline, CDR1 is SGHNT and CDR2 YENEEA. Trimming left V 3 bases short and J 4 bases short, with 7 bases between. As DNA, the CDR3 is TGTGCCAGCAGCTTGACAGGAAATCAGCCCCAGCATTTT. Protein sequence: CASSLTGNQPQHF.

The rearrangement links TRBV2 to TRBJ1-3; a possible D gene is TRBD1 (5 bases). The V end was cut by 3 bases, the J end by 1 base, with 10 bases between. Germline-derived CDR1 and CDR2 are SNHLY and FYNNEI. The CDR3 is 15 amino acids. The CDR3, as DNA: TGTGCCAGCAGTGAGGGGGTTTTATCTGGAAACACCATATATTTT. Its translation is CASSEGVLSGNTIYF.

The chain joins TRBV28 to TRBJ1-2; D is perhaps TRBD1 (6 bases). The V end was cut by 2 bases, the J end by 3 bases, with 19 bases between. CDR1 MDHEN and CDR2 SYDVKM come from the germline V gene. The CDR3 totals 17 residues. The CDR3 loop reads CASSLPDFVQGHYGYTF. CDR3 in DNA: TGTGCCAGCAGTTTACCCGATTTCGTCCAGGGGCACTATGGCTACACCTTC.

The V gene is TRBV6-6, the J gene TRBJ1-4, with a weak D call TRBD1 (6 bases). Germline V gives CDR1 MNHNY, CDR2 SVGAGI (reference sequence). Trimming pared 0 bases from V and 8 bases from J, leaving 13 bases between. This CDR3 is built from 15 residues. The CDR3 sequence: CASSYSQGMPEKLFF. The CDR3 DNA sequence: TGTGCCAGCAGTTACTCCCAGGGGATGCCCGAAAAACTGTTTTTT.

The chain couples TRBV7-9 to TRBJ2-3, with 7 bases fitting TRBD2. The CDR3 contains 15 residues. The germline V gene encodes CDR1 SEHNR and CDR2 FQNEAQ (reference sequence). Germline trimming cut 5 bases from V and 5 bases from J; bases unmatched to any gene: 10. The CDR3 sequence is CASSRLGAGEDTQYF. The CDR3 DNA is TGTGCCAGCAGCCGGCTCGGCGCGGGGGAAGATACGCAGTATTTT.

This clone was seen once. The genes are TRBV7-9 and TRBJ1-2, with D perhaps matching TRBD1 (5 bases). The CDR3 has 14 amino acids. Trimming removed 3 bases from V and 3 bases from J, with 11 bases in between. The germline V gene encodes CDR1 SEHNR and CDR2 FQNEAQ (reference sequence). In nucleotides, the CDR3 is TGTGCCAGCAGCTTGGCGGCAGGGTACTATGGCTACACCTTC. This translates into CASSLAAGYYGYTF.

Worth noting for this clone: Sequence at one end of the junction differs from germline and may be a read error. The chain employs TRBV5-1 and TRBJ2-7; 8 bases are a match to TRBD1. This CDR3 has 14 amino acids. The germline V gene encodes CDR1 SGHRS and CDR2 YFSETQ. CDR3 sequence reads: CASSLSQGAFVADF. The CDR3 nucleotides read TGCGCCAGCAGCTTGTCTCAGGGGGCCTTCGTAGCGGACTTC. Full variable domain (missing parts from reference TRBV5-1 and TRBJ2-7): KAGVTQTPRYLIKTRGQQVTLSCSPISGHRSVSWYQQTPGQGLQFLFEYFSETQRNKGNFPGRFSGRQFSNSRSEMNVSTLELGDSALYLCASSLSQGAFVADFGPGTRLTVT.

The chain combines TRBV5-1 with TRBJ1-1, with D possibly matching TRBD1 (5 bases). The CDR3 covers 16 residues. CDR1 and CDR2 (germline): SGHRS, YFSETQ. The V gene lost 0 bases and the J gene lost 6 bases, with 18 bases spanning the gap. The CDR3 sequence is CASSLGQFSFRAEAFF. The CDR3 DNA reads as TGCGCCAGCAGCTTGGGACAGTTCTCATTTCGAGCTGAAGCTTTCTTT.

J is TRBJ2-3 and V is TRBV28; 9 nucleotides line up with TRBD1. The CDR3 is 16 residues long. V shed 6 bases, J shed 4 bases, and the junction held 11 bases outside the gene matches. The germline gives CDR1 MDHEN, CDR2 SYDVKM. CDR3 sequence (DNA): TGTGCCAGCAGCCTCCTCCCGGGACAGGGTTCAGATACGCAGTATTTT. It translates to CASSLLPGQGSDTQYF.

The chain is built from TRBV11-2 and TRBJ1-6, with a tentative D call TRBD1 (5 bases). V was trimmed by 4 bases and J by 8 bases, leaving 24 bases between them. CDR3 length: 18 residues. CDR1 is SGHAT, CDR2 FQNNGV, per germline. This CDR3 is CASSSRRTSSGVDSPLHF. The CDR3 region has the DNA TGTGCCAGCAGCTCAAGACGGACATCATCTGGAGTAGATTCACCCCTCCACTTT.